This TCR beta chain originates from a study of T cells expressing NK-cell markers. The germline gives CDR1 SNHLY, CDR2 FYNNEI. The CDR3 extends over 14 amino acids. TCRdb reanalyzed the 5' RACE reads and collapses them to one entry per CDR3 protein, without DNA. The repertoire table contains 200,000 to 300,000 distinct CDR3 sequences. The source material was blood T cells: a sorted CD56 or NKG2C T cell subset, CD4+ or CD8+ T cells, or bulk PBMC T cells (not recorded which). This chain joins TRBV2 and TRBJ1-6; TCRdb's D call of TRBD1 is untestable without DNA. The sequence derives from a young man in good health. CDR3 in amino acids: CASNHGQDNSPLHF.